This TCR beta chain was sequenced during a study of cytomegalovirus exposure and HLA in healthy donors. Findings of the study overall: In vitro checks showed that a few CMV-associated chains really do target CMV antigens. The likely origin of a cluster of highly shared sequence variants was a sequencing artifact.

Healthy bone marrow donors made up the donor group. The CDR3 is 15 residues long. Trimming removed 2 bases from V and 7 bases from J; junction bases left unmatched: 7. Germline CDR1 and CDR2: SGHDT and YYEEEE. The PCR was carried out with 60 Vbeta primers and 13 Jbeta primers. The method was immunoSEQ multiplex PCR; TCRdb's version includes in-frame clones alone and lacks a portion of them. In total, the table holds some 130,000 clones. Turning to this clone: The antigen remains unidentified.

The V gene is TRBV5-6, the J gene TRBJ2-2, with 8 bases aligning to TRBD1. Material for sequencing was PBMCs. This clonotype was obtained from a man between 18 and 35 years old in good health and CMV-seronegative. The CDR3 nucleotides read TGTGCCAGCAGCTTATCAGGGGGCGAGAACGGGGAGCTGTTTTTT. Its translation is CASSLSGGENGELFF.